This TCR beta chain was identified during a study of beta chain features in type 1 diabetes. Study-wide background: Healthy donors and patients showed comparable age, gender and cell yields.

About this clone: Its antigen is still unknown.

Reverse transcribing all isolated RNA meant expressed TCRB transcripts were sequenced. It was found that naive, central memory and regulatory T cell samples averaged approximately 3.6 million reads. The protocol was immunoSEQ multiplex PCR, while the TCRdb copy is restricted to in-frame clones and leaves out a portion. Of roughly 730,000 clones listed, around 15% are singletons. This CDR3 spans 14 amino acids. Trimming pared 7 bases from V and 0 bases from J, leaving 12 bases between. The germline V gene has CDR1 SGHAT and CDR2 FQDESV (reference sequence). Points from the study as a whole: Shorter TCRB CDR3s, moderately but significantly so, marked every one of the four CD4+ subsets in Type 1 diabetes patients. The VDJ junctions of type 1 diabetes patients carried fewer insertions and more deletions.

The J gene is TRBJ1-1, the V gene TRBV11-1, with D possibly being TRBD1 (6 bases). The source is a man in his late teens or twenties with type 1 diabetes. Material for sequencing was naive CD4+ T cells from blood. The CDR3 is CASTLRGLNTEAFF. DNA for the CDR3: TGTGCCAGCACCCTGAGGGGGTTGAACACTGAAGCTTTCTTT. The full variable domain, its missing parts supplied by reference TRBV11-1 and TRBJ1-1, is EAEVAQSPRYKITEKSQAVAFWCDPISGHATLYWYRQILGQGPELLVQFQDESVVDDSQLPKDRFSAERLKGVDSTLKIQPAELGDSAMYLCASTLRGLNTEAFFGQGTRLTVV.